This TCR beta chain was sequenced in a study of blood T cell repertoires in COVID-19. Study context: The samples span acute and convalescent COVID-19 from the United States, Italy and Spain. From T cells, B-cell-depleted T cells, or PBMCs came the material, which was cDNA or gDNA.

In the original analysis: By means of reference gene primer amplification, nucleated cell counts were estimated. TCRdb keeps only in-frame clones here, not all; method: immunoSEQ multiplex PCR. The V and J calls and clone size come from that table; D and trimming were worked out from the DNA. Of tens of thousands of clones listed, 75% to 90% are singletons. Germline V gene sequence: CDR1 SGHTA, CDR2 FQGNSA. The V and J ends lost 5 bases and 7 bases respectively, with 12 bases between them. This CDR3 is 13 amino acids long. The chain combines TRBV7-2 with TRBJ1-5; no clear D. The clonotype originates from a woman aged 55-75 years with active COVID-19. The sample consisted of peripheral blood. The CDR3 DNA sequence: TGTGCCAGCAGCCCACAATCGGGACAGCCCCAGCATTTT. Amino acid sequence: CASSPQSGQPQHF.